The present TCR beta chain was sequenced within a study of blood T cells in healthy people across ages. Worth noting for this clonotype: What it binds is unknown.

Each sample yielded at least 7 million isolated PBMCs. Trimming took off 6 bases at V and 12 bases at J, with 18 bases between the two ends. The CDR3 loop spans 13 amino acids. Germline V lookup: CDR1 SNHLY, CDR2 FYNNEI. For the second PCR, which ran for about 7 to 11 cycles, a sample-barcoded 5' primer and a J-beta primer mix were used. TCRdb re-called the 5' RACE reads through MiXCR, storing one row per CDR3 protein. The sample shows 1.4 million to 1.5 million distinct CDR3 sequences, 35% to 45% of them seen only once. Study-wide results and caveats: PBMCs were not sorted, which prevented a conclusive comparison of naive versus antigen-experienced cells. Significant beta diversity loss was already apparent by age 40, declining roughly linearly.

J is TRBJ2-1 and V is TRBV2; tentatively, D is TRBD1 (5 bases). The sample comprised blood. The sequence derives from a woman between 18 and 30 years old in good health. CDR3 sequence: CASSLKQDWSQFF. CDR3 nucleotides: TGTGCCAGCAGCTTAAAACAGGATTGGTCGCAGTTCTTC.